The 32 T cell receptor beta chains listed next were all sequenced from one sample in a study of cytomegalovirus exposure and HLA in healthy donors. Primers for the PCR totalled 60 Vbeta and 13 Jbeta. Produced via immunoSEQ multiplex PCR; TCRdb's table is partial and in-frame only. The repertoire table contains around 200,000 clones. The sequencing sample was made of PBMCs. The receptors were sampled from a girl between 2 and 10 years old in good health and CMV-seropositive.

The chain is built from TRBV7-2 and TRBJ2-7; D might be TRBD1 (6 bases). This CDR3 comprises 15 residues. The germline gives CDR1 SGHTA, CDR2 FQGNSA. The ends were cut back, 4 bases at V and 0 bases at J, with 13 bases in the middle. CDR3 in amino acids: CASSSDSTTSYEQYF. Here the CDR3 DNA reads TGTGCCAGCAGCTCGGACAGTACCACCTCCTACGAGCAGTACTTC.

The rearrangement joins TRBV27 to TRBJ2-1; 11 nucleotides align to TRBD2. The CDR3 contains 15 residues. CDR1 and CDR2 (germline): MNHEY, SMNVEV (reference sequence). The trim removed 5 bases at V and 4 bases at J, leaving 4 bases unmatched. CDR3 protein: CASSTGTSGYNEQFF. The CDR3 DNA reads TGTGCCAGCAGTACCGGGACTAGCGGATACAATGAGCAGTTCTTC.

The chain combines TRBV28 with TRBJ1-5, with TRBD1 as a possible D gene (6 bases). The CDR3 extends over 17 amino acids. The germline V gene has CDR1 MDHEN and CDR2 SYDVKM. V was shortened by 2 bases and J by 7 bases, with 21 bases between the two germline ends. The CDR3 sequence is CASSLGGPQSRRQPQHF. The CDR3 DNA reads as TGTGCCAGCAGTTTAGGGGGCCCCCAATCCCGTCGACAGCCCCAGCATTTT.

V usage is TRBV27 and J usage is TRBJ1-1; a possible D gene is TRBD1 (5 bases). The CDR3 is 11 residues long. Between the trimmed V and J ends, which lost 5 bases and 11 bases, there was a span of 12 bases. CDR1 is MNHEY, CDR2 SMNVEV, per germline (reference sequence). The CDR3 sequence: CASSTRGRAFF. CDR3 sequence (DNA): TGTGCCAGCAGTACGCGGGGGAGGGCTTTCTTT.

V is TRBV27 and J is TRBJ2-1, with 10 positions matching TRBD1. V shed 8 bases and J 4 bases; nucleotides not matched to a gene: 14. Germline assignment: CDR1 MNHEY and CDR2 SMNVEV (reference sequence). The CDR3 sequence is 17 residues long. This chain's CDR3 is CASVPDLDRGSYNEQFF. CDR3 in DNA: TGTGCCAGCGTACCGGACTTGGACAGGGGGTCTTACAATGAGCAGTTCTTC.

The chain links TRBV28 to TRBJ2-7, with 11 bases lining up with TRBD1. This CDR3 has 15 amino acids. Trimming took 2 bases from V and 3 from J; bases not matched to a gene: 3. The germline CDR1 and CDR2 sequences are MDHEN and SYDVKM. CDR3 loop: CASSLRDRGGYEQYF. Here the CDR3 DNA reads TGTGCCAGCAGTTTAAGGGACAGGGGGGGCTACGAGCAGTACTTC.

The chain is built from TRBV30 and TRBJ1-6, with 8 bases identical to TRBD1. CDR3 length: 13 amino acids. Per the germline V gene, CDR1 is GTSNPN and CDR2 is SVGIG (reference sequence). With 2 bases clipped from V and 9 bases from J, the junction kept 3 bases outside the gene matches. CDR3 sequence reads: CAWSSGGGSPLHF. The CDR3 DNA is TGTGCCTGGAGTTCAGGGGGCGGTTCACCCCTCCACTTT.

J is TRBJ2-7 and V is TRBV6-4; TRBD1 agrees at 7 bases. The ends lost 0 bases at V and 4 bases at J; junction bases unmatched: 6. Germline V gene lookup returns CDR1 MRHNA and CDR2 SNTAGT. This CDR3 has 15 amino acids. The CDR3: CASSDSGTDTYEQYF. The CDR3 nucleotides read TGTGCCAGCAGTGACTCCGGGACAGACACTTACGAGCAGTACTTC.

The chain employs TRBV7-2 and TRBJ2-7; no clear D. Trimming left V 6 bases short and J 6 bases short, with 12 bases between. Germline values: CDR1 SGHTA, CDR2 FQGNSA. The CDR3 loop spans 12 amino acids. CDR3 bases: TGTGCCAGCAGGGGCCTGCCGTCCGAGCAGTACTTC. This sequence encodes CASRGLPSEQYF. The variable domain in full, completed from reference TRBV7-2 and TRBJ2-7, reads GAGVSQSPSNKVTEKGKDVELRCDPISGHTALYWYRQSLGQGLEFLIYFQGNSAPDKSGLPSDRFSAERTGGSVSTLTIQRTQQEDSAVYLCASRGLPSEQYFGPGTRLTVT.

V is TRBV5-4 and J is TRBJ2-5; 7 nucleotides agree with TRBD1. This CDR3 has 16 residues. The trim removed 3 bases at V and 1 base at J, leaving 9 bases unmatched. Germline V lookup: CDR1 SGHNT, CDR2 YYREEE (reference sequence). CDR3 sequence reads: CASSYEETGFQETQYF. DNA for the CDR3: TGTGCCAGCAGCTACGAGGAGACAGGGTTCCAAGAGACCCAGTACTTC.

The rearrangement joins TRBV11-2 to TRBJ2-3; D may be TRBD1 (5 bases). V was shortened by 5 bases and J by 6 bases, with 9 bases between the two germline ends. The CDR3 runs 12 residues. Germline loops: CDR1 SGHAT, CDR2 FQNNGV. CDR3 coding DNA: TGTGCCAGCAGCCTAGGGGCCGATACGCAGTATTTT. Protein: CASSLGADTQYF.

To note about this clone: A junction end diverges from the germline sequence, so it may reflect a read error. Other DNA sequences in the same sample also yield this CDR3. The chain has TRBV6-1 and TRBJ2-2, with 11 bases identical to TRBD2. This CDR3 spans 15 amino acids. CDR1 and CDR2 (germline): MNHNS, SASEGT. CDR3 protein: CASSGLAGNTGELFF. CDR3 DNA: TGTGCCAGCAGTGGACTAGCGGGAAACACCGGGGAGTTGTTTTTT.

CDR3 DNA sequence: TGTGCCAGTTTCACTAGCGGGAGGTATAATGAGCAGTTCTTC. Translated, it gives CASFTSGRYNEQFF. This sequence joins TRBV6-1 and TRBJ2-1; TRBD2 aligns across 12 bases. Germline lookup yields CDR1 MNHNS and CDR2 SASEGT. The CDR3 is made up of 14 amino acids. With V trimmed by 9 bases and J by 7 bases, 7 bases remained unmatched.

V is TRBV7-2 and J is TRBJ1-3; D unclear. CDR1 SGHTA and CDR2 FQGNSA come from the germline V gene. The V and J ends lost 5 bases and 4 bases respectively, with 12 bases between them. The CDR3 totals 14 residues. The CDR3 spells CASSIPGSGNTIYF. The CDR3 DNA sequence: TGTGCCAGCAGCATCCCAGGCTCCGGAAACACCATATATTTT.

The V call is TRBV5-6, the J call TRBJ2-4; D ambiguous. Looked up from germline, CDR1 is SGHDT and CDR2 is YYEEEE. V lost 4 bases, J lost 0 bases, and 11 bases lay in between. This CDR3 is built from 15 residues. The CDR3 DNA is TGTGCCAGCAGCCGTATCAGGATAGCCAAAAACATTCAGTACTTC. Protein: CASSRIRIAKNIQYF.

The V call is TRBV19, the J call TRBJ2-3; D call uncertain. Germline V lookup: CDR1 LNHDA, CDR2 SQIVND (reference sequence). Trimming pared 6 bases from V and 8 bases from J, leaving 15 bases between. The CDR3 is made up of 13 amino acids. CDR3 protein: CASRSAATATQYF. The CDR3 DNA is TGTGCCAGTAGGTCGGCGGCAACGGCTACGCAGTATTTT.

The chain links TRBV13 to TRBJ1-1; D perhaps matches TRBD1 (5 bases). CDR1 and CDR2 from the germline V gene are PRHDT and FYEKMQ (reference sequence). The CDR3 length is 15 residues. The ends were cut back, 0 bases at V and 1 base at J, with 9 bases in the middle. In nucleotides, the CDR3 is TGTGCCAGCAGCTTAGGCCATCAGGGGAACACTGAAGCTTTCTTT. It is translated as CASSLGHQGNTEAFF. Looking up the rest from reference TRBV13 and TRBJ1-1 gives the full variable domain: AAGVIQSPRHLIKEKRETATLKCYPIPRHDTVYWYQQGPGQDPQFLISFYEKMQSDKGSIPDRFSAQQFSDYHSELNMSSLELGDSALYFCASSLGHQGNTEAFFGQGTRLTVV.

V and J are TRBV19 and TRBJ2-1; the match to TRBD2 covers 11 bases. Unmatched junction bases numbered 4, after V lost 5 bases and J lost 4 bases. The germline CDR1 and CDR2 sequences are LNHDA and SQIVND (reference sequence). This CDR3 region has 15 residues. CDR3: CASSRTSGSYNEQFF. CDR3 in DNA: TGTGCCAGTAGTCGAACTAGCGGGAGTTACAATGAGCAGTTCTTC.

The chain carries TRBV5-1 and TRBJ1-1; perhaps TRBD1 as D (5 bases). The CDR3 is 15 residues long. Trimming removed 5 bases from V and 0 bases from J, with 14 bases in between. CDR1 is SGHRS and CDR2 is YFSETQ in the germline V gene. CDR3 nucleotide sequence: TGCGCCAGCAGTTCTGTTCTGACAGTGAACACTGAAGCTTTCTTT. It yields the protein CASSSVLTVNTEAFF.

Written as DNA, the CDR3 is TGCGCCAGCAGGAGGGACAGGGGTCCCTCCTACGAGCAGTACTTC. Translation gives CASRRDRGPSYEQYF. The chain recombines TRBV5-1 with TRBJ2-7; 10 bases are a match to TRBD1. CDR1 and CDR2 from the germline V gene are SGHRS and YFSETQ. The CDR3 contains 15 residues. V lost 5 bases and J lost 0; bases outside the gene matches: 5.

The chain uses TRBV6-1 and TRBJ2-1; TRBD2 aligns across 12 bases. J was trimmed by 4 bases and V by 10 bases; bases with no gene match: 5. Germline-derived CDR1 and CDR2 are MNHNS and SASEGT. The CDR3 length is 14 residues. CDR3 in amino acids: CATAGTSGYNEQFF. The DNA of the CDR3 is TGTGCCACCGCCGGGACTAGCGGGTACAATGAGCAGTTCTTC.

The rearrangement joins TRBV7-9 to TRBJ1-1; D remains ambiguous. This CDR3 spans 14 amino acids. Trimming took off 8 bases at V and 0 bases at J, with 13 bases between the two ends. CDR1 SEHNR and CDR2 FQNEAQ come from the germline V gene (reference sequence). In nucleotides, the CDR3 is TGTGCCAGCTCAGAGGAACCAATGAACACTGAAGCTTTCTTT. Its translation: CASSEEPMNTEAFF.

The CDR3 protein is CASSAGGSTEAFF. In nucleotides, the CDR3 is TGCGCCAGCAGCGCCGGCGGGAGCACTGAAGCTTTCTTT. The chain couples TRBV5-1 to TRBJ1-1; D gene unclear. The CDR3 sequence is 13 residues long. V gave up 4 bases and J gave up 4 bases, with 11 bases separating them. Germline-derived CDR1 and CDR2 are SGHRS and YFSETQ.

About this clone itself: This sample also contains other DNA sequences that code for the same CDR3. The rearrangement uses TRBV7-9 and TRBJ2-1; 10 bases line up with TRBD1. Germline loops: CDR1 SEHNR, CDR2 FQNEAQ (reference sequence). The trim removed 0 bases at V and 8 bases at J, leaving 10 bases unmatched. CDR3 length: 17 amino acids. The CDR3 sequence is CASSLAGGQGKAYEQFF. The CDR3 DNA reads TGTGCCAGCAGCTTAGCGGGGGGACAGGGGAAGGCCTATGAGCAGTTCTTC.

The genes are TRBV10-2 and TRBJ2-7; a possible D gene is TRBD1 (6 bases). The V and J ends lost 4 bases and 0 bases respectively, with 10 bases between them. Per the germline V gene, CDR1 is WSHSY and CDR2 is SAAADI. This CDR3 contains 14 residues. This chain's CDR3 is CASSAGDRSYEQYF. DNA for the CDR3: TGCGCCAGCAGTGCAGGGGACCGCTCCTACGAGCAGTACTTC.

V and J are TRBV4-1 and TRBJ2-3; 7 bases map to TRBD2. The V and J ends lost 4 bases and 0 bases, in that order; junction bases with no gene match: 4. Germline lookup yields CDR1 MGHRA and CDR2 YSYEKL. The CDR3 sequence is 15 residues long. The CDR3 loop is CASSLLRGSTDTQYF. In nucleotides, the CDR3 is TGCGCCAGCAGCCTCTTGCGGGGGAGCACAGATACGCAGTATTTT.

Details on this clone: At one boundary the junction diverges from the germline segment, which might be a read error. In DNA, the CDR3 is TGTGTCAGCAGTTCCCAATCCCTAGACAGGCCCGGGGAGCTGTTTTTT. It translates to CVSSSQSLDRPGELFF. The gene calls are TRBV6-6 and TRBJ2-2; D is possibly TRBD1 (6 bases). Germline CDR1 and CDR2: MNHNY and SVGAGI (reference sequence). This CDR3 comprises 16 residues.

The V call is TRBV7-9, the J call TRBJ1-2, with D uncertain. V lost 3 bases and J lost 2, with 7 bases in between. This CDR3 has 13 residues. The germline V gene encodes CDR1 SEHNR and CDR2 FQNEAQ (reference sequence). The CDR3: CASSFGENYGYTF. In nucleotides, the CDR3 is TGTGCCAGCAGCTTCGGGGAAAACTATGGCTACACCTTC.

V gene TRBV28 combines with J gene TRBJ1-5, with TRBD1 identical over 8 bases. V was clipped by 6 bases and J by 1 base; unmatched bases: 8. CDR1 is MDHEN and CDR2 is SYDVKM in the germline V gene. This CDR3 is built from 16 residues. CDR3 amino acids: CASRIQGAESNQPQHF. CDR3 nucleotides: TGTGCCAGCAGGATTCAGGGGGCGGAAAGCAATCAGCCCCAGCATTTT. Together with reference TRBV28 and TRBJ1-5, the CDR3 gives the full variable domain: DVKVTQSSRYLVKRTGEKVFLECVQDMDHENMFWYRQDPGLGLRLIYFSYDVKMKEKGDIPEGYSVSREKKERFSLILESASTNQTSMYLCASRIQGAESNQPQHFGDGTRLSIL.

This rearrangement joins TRBV27 to TRBJ2-3; 9 bases line up with TRBD2. CDR3 size: 18 residues. The J segment lost 1 base and the V segment lost 0 bases, leaving 8 bases of the junction unmatched. Germline lookup yields CDR1 MNHEY and CDR2 SMNVEV (reference sequence). The CDR3 loop reads CASSLSSEEREGTDTQYF. The CDR3 DNA sequence: TGTGCCAGCAGTTTATCTTCTGAGGAGCGGGAGGGCACAGATACGCAGTATTTT.

The chain uses TRBV10-3 and TRBJ2-1; 7 nucleotides line up with TRBD2. The CDR3 loop spans 14 amino acids. The V gene's germline CDR1 is ENHRY and CDR2 SYGVKD. V gave up 5 bases and J gave up 8 bases; unmatched junction bases: 9. The CDR3 sequence is CAISPQRETHEQFF. CDR3 DNA sequence: TGTGCCATCAGTCCCCAGCGGGAAACCCATGAGCAGTTCTTC.

The V call is TRBV5-4, the J call TRBJ1-2; 8 nucleotides agree with TRBD1. The germline V gene encodes CDR1 SGHNT and CDR2 YYREEE (reference sequence). This CDR3 spans 17 amino acids. Unmatched junction bases numbered 10, after V lost 3 bases and J lost 0 bases. The CDR3 spells CASSSQRQGLANYGYTF. In DNA form, the CDR3 reads TGTGCCAGCAGCTCTCAACGACAGGGGCTGGCTAACTATGGCTACACCTTC.